The clone carrying this T cell receptor (beta chain) was found a few times. The sample originates from a study of response to subunit inactivated influenza vaccine. Via MiXCR, TCRdb re-called the RT-PCR reads, giving one row per CDR3 protein. The sample gives 500,000 to 700,000 distinct CDR3 sequences, 20% to 25% of which show up once; about 3% is in the top ten. Per the germline V gene, CDR1 is SQVTM and CDR2 is ANQGSEA. Unmatched junction bases numbered 10, after V lost 1 base and J lost 5 bases. The CDR3 is 16 residues long. The sample also formed part of further work on T cells expressing NK-cell markers. That work states: As the method of synthesis, 5'RACE template switching with UMIs yielded TCR beta cDNA. Beta-chain profiling covered CD3+CD56+NKG2C+, CD3+CD56+NKG2C- and CD3+CD56-NKG2C+ sorted subsets. Seven of the eight sequenced donors were classified as HCMV-seropositive, and one was classified as seronegative.

This chain joins TRBV29-1 and TRBJ2-1, with TRBD1 matching over 8 bases. The sequenced sample was CD4+ T cells sorted from PBMCs, obtained approximately 12 days after vaccination. This receptor was taken from a man aged 45-65 years who received an inactivated influenza vaccine. In DNA form, the CDR3 reads TGCAGCGTTGAAGGGGGCGGGACAGGTGGGGACAATGAGCAGTTCTTC. Translation gives CSVEGGGTGGDNEQFF.